A selection of T cell receptor beta chains follows, all from one sample in a study of blood T cell repertoires in COVID-19. Data came from immunoSEQ multiplex PCR; TCRdb stores just in-frame clones and leaves some out. Here the sample spans fewer than 200,000 clones, roughly 88% being singletons. Sequencing used peripheral blood. The receptor source for this set is a woman of 80 years or more with acute or convalescent COVID-19. Each CDR3 is given with its conserved first and last residue. Some rows have no size entry. The others give once, few or many, or a class for an expanded clone.

TRBV30	NA	TRBJ1-2	CAWSEQGNYGYTF
TRBV3-1/TRBV3-2	NA	TRBJ2-2	CASSQASGSRGGELFF
TRBV7-3	NA	TRBJ2-1	CASSLGGTPYNEQFF
TRBV19	few	TRBJ1-3	CASSTRTGTGNTIYF
TRBV11-2	NA	TRBJ2-5	CASSQRTGGETQYF
TRBV6-2/TRBV6-3	NA	TRBJ2-7	CASSYSPDRAYEQYF
TRBV30	NA	TRBJ1-2	CAWSGQTYGYTF
TRBV6-2/TRBV6-3	NA	TRBJ1-5	CASSYRGAGNLQPQHF
TRBV7-9	NA	TRBJ1-2	CASSPRWEVNGYTF
TRBV19	NA	TRBJ2-1	CASSIRRTTPYNEQFF
TRBV6-5	NA	TRBJ2-1	CASSPGTSGRNEQFF
TRBV5-6	once	TRBJ2-5	CASSWGGETQYF
TRBV7-9	NA	TRBJ1-4	CASSLGQINEKLFF
TRBV10-3	once	TRBJ1-5	CAISESGGAGGNQPQHF
TRBV7-2	NA	TRBJ2-7	CASSPTGTSPGEQYF
TRBV7-2	NA	TRBJ2-2	CASSPNPTGDTGELFF
TRBV4-3	NA	TRBJ1-3	CASSQDRGDSGNTIYF
TRBV11-3	NA	TRBJ1-3	CASSLGGRSGNTIYF
TRBV7-2	NA	TRBJ2-2	CASSLAGALNTGELFF
TRBV6-5	NA	TRBJ1-1	CASTNPREGAFF
TRBV6-5	NA	TRBJ2-3	CASSYSGRATDTQYF
TRBV7-2	once	TRBJ2-3	CASSLNRLLQYF
TRBV11-1	NA	TRBJ2-1	CASSPRVLAGGNEQFF
TRBV9	NA	TRBJ2-7	CASSPRLAGAYEQYF
TRBV5-1	NA	TRBJ1-4	CASSPIPGTGFNEKLFF
TRBV6-5	NA	TRBJ2-7	CAGSYSDRREQYF
TRBV7-7	NA	TRBJ2-2	CASSPGGRTGELFF
TRBV30	NA	TRBJ2-2	CALKMTPGASGELFF
TRBV13	NA	TRBJ2-2	CASSLGGTANTGELFF
TRBV27	NA	TRBJ1-5	CASSLEGASQPQHF
TRBV6-6	few	TRBJ2-1	CASSRADSVDNEQFF
TRBV7-9	NA	TRBJ2-7	CASSDVGAYEQYF
TRBV10-3	once	TRBJ1-3	CAISEGADGNTIYF
TRBV5-5	few	TRBJ1-5	CASSLVGTLINQPQHF
TRBV19	NA	TRBJ1-2	CARPGQGNYGYTF